Here is one T cell receptor (beta chain) with its context. V lost 2 bases to trimming and J lost 8 bases, with 21 bases between them. The CDR3 contains 16 residues. CDR1 LNHNV and CDR2 YYDKDF come from the germline V gene (reference sequence). Two-round multiplex PCR on genomic DNA was the method by which TCR beta CDR3 was amplified. Primers targeting each individual TRBV and TRBJ gene were applied in first-round PCR. TCRdb re-analysed the multiplex PCR reads in MiXCR, keeping a single row per CDR3 protein. The table records around 27,000 distinct CDR3 sequences, around 32% of them present only once. These data come from a study of prognosis after radiotherapy for stage I lung cancer. Study context: Histology showed adenocarcinoma in around twelve patients versus squamous cell carcinoma in over 5.

The receptor comes from a donor aged 50 or older with non-small cell lung cancer. This specimen was PBMCs, taken before or after stereotactic body radiation therapy (not recorded which). This chain connects TRBV15 to TRBJ1-2; D might be TRBD1 (6 bases). CDR3 coding DNA: TGTGCCACCAGCAGATACTTACAGGGATGGTCGTGCGGCTACACCTTC. Amino acid sequence: CATSRYLQGWSCGYTF.